This T cell receptor (beta chain) was captured by sequencing in a study of blood T cells in healthy people across ages. Then a second PCR, running about 6 to 12 cycles, was carried out with a sample-barcoded 5' primer and a J-beta primer mix. Researchers report that each sample yielded at least 3 million CDR3-containing paired-end reads. TCRdb re-called the 5' RACE reads through MiXCR, storing one row per CDR3 protein. The sample yields 750,000 to 950,000 distinct CDR3 sequences, 53% seen once. Trimming removed 6 bases from V and 4 bases from J; junction bases left unmatched: 8. Germline V lookup: CDR1 MNHNY, CDR2 SVGAGI (reference sequence). This CDR3 comprises 15 residues.

The clonotype originates from a man older than 75 in good health. This sequence joins TRBV6-6 and TRBJ1-5; 8 bases agree with TRBD1. What was sequenced was blood. In nucleotides, the CDR3 is TGTGCCAGCAGGTGGACAGGGTATGGTAATCAGCCCCAGCATTTT. This translates into CASRWTGYGNQPQHF.